Each of the 20 T cell receptor beta chains below was sequenced from the same sample in a study of identical twins. One entry per CDR3 protein, called by TCRdb with MiXCR from the 5' RACE reads. The repertoire holds about 520,000 distinct CDR3 sequences, with roughly a fifth as singletons. The same sample was also used in a study of T cells expressing NK-cell markers.

The sample comprised CD4+ T cells sorted from blood. These receptors were taken from a woman aged 18-29 years in good health.

The chain recombines TRBV28 with TRBJ1-2, with 8 bases fitting TRBD1. V gave up 4 bases and J gave up 0 bases; unmatched junction bases: 4. Germline CDR1 is MDHEN and CDR2 is SYDVKM. The CDR3 covers 15 residues. CDR3 protein: CASSSTGVANYGYTF. In DNA form, the CDR3 reads TGTGCCAGCAGTTCGACAGGGGTAGCTAACTATGGCTACACCTTC.

The chain joins TRBV20-1 to TRBJ1-6, with 7 bases lining up with TRBD1. This CDR3 spans 14 amino acids. The J segment lost 1 base and the V segment lost 5 bases, leaving 2 bases of the junction unmatched. CDR1 and CDR2 (germline): DFQATT, SNEGSKA (reference sequence). The DNA of the CDR3 is TGCAGTGCTGGGGGACAGTCCTATAATTCACCCCTCCACTTT. Translated, it gives CSAGGQSYNSPLHF.

A few counts support this clonotype. The CDR3 DNA sequence: TGTGCCAGCAGGAGGGGACAGGCCCAAGAGACCCAGTACTTC. Translation: CASRRGQAQETQYF. The rearrangement joins TRBV7-9 to TRBJ2-5; TRBD1 aligns across 8 bases. The CDR3 length is 14 residues. The germline gives CDR1 SEHNR, CDR2 FQNEAQ (reference sequence). Losses at the gene ends were 6 bases for V and 1 base for J; bases not matched to a gene: 4. The variable domain in full, with the rest retrieved from reference TRBV7-9 and TRBJ2-5, is DTGVSQNPRHKITKRGQNVTFRCDPISEHNRLYWYRQTLGQGPEFLTYFQNEAQLEKSRLLSDRFSAERPKGSFSTLEIQRTEQGDSAMYLCASRRGQAQETQYFGPGTRLLVL.

This clonotype was observed a handful of times. This rearrangement joins TRBV5-1 to TRBJ1-1, with a tentative D call TRBD1 (5 bases). The V end lost 1 base, the J end lost 1 base, and 11 bases lay between the germline ends. Looked up from germline, CDR1 is SGHRS and CDR2 is YFSETQ. The CDR3 has 15 residues. The CDR3 loop is CASSLYDRRNTEAFF. The CDR3 bases are TGCGCCAGCAGCTTGTACGACAGAAGGAACACTGAAGCTTTCTTT.

This clonotype was observed a handful of times. The chain combines TRBV12-3 or TRBV12-4 with TRBJ2-7; 10 bases align to TRBD1. The V gene end was trimmed by 6 bases and the J gene end by 6 bases; junction bases not matched to a gene: 8. The CDR3 contains 14 residues. The CDR3 DNA reads as TGTGCCAGCAGAGCCGGGACAGGGGCCGGCGAGCAGTACTTC. This gives the protein CASRAGTGAGEQYF.

This clonotype was seen a handful of times. The V call is TRBV5-1, the J call TRBJ2-1, with a possible D match to TRBD2 (5 bases). V lost 1 base and J lost 7, with 12 bases in between. Germline V gene lookup returns CDR1 SGHRS and CDR2 YFSETQ. The CDR3 spans 14 residues. The DNA of the CDR3 is TGCGCCAGCAGCTTGAGCGGAGGAAGGAATGAGCAGTTCTTC. This sequence encodes CASSLSGGRNEQFF.

The V and J genes are TRBV20-1 and TRBJ2-1, with a weak D call TRBD2 (7 bases). The CDR3 has 14 amino acids. CDR1 DFQATT and CDR2 SNEGSKA come from the germline V gene (reference sequence). The ends were cut back, 0 bases at V and 12 bases at J, with 18 bases in the middle. The CDR3 sequence is CSARDHTGGRGQFF. The DNA of the CDR3 is TGCAGTGCTAGAGATCACACGGGGGGCAGGGGGCAGTTCTTC.

For the CDR3, the DNA is TGTGCCAGCAGTGTTGACAGGGGGGCCGGGGAGCTGTTTTTT. Translated: CASSVDRGAGELFF. The chain combines TRBV12-3 or TRBV12-4 with TRBJ2-2; the match to TRBD1 covers 9 bases. V lost 5 bases, J lost 6 bases, and 4 bases stayed unmatched. The CDR3 totals 14 residues.

This clonotype came up a few times. The V and J genes are TRBV12-3 or TRBV12-4 and TRBJ2-3; D remains ambiguous. V lost 4 bases and J 10 bases, leaving 15 bases between the germline ends. The CDR3 runs to 13 residues. The DNA for the CDR3 is TGTGCCAGCAGTTCACTGCTCTCTCAGGCGCAGTATTTT. Translation gives CASSSLLSQAQYF.

This clonotype turned up a few times. This chain joins TRBV5-1 and TRBJ2-2; 9 nucleotides line up with TRBD1. J was trimmed by 0 bases and V by 4 bases; bases with no gene match: 4. The CDR3 sequence is 16 residues long. The germline CDR1 and CDR2 sequences are SGHRS and YFSETQ. CDR3 sequence: CASSAGQGPNTGELFF. Here the CDR3 DNA reads TGCGCCAGCAGCGCCGGACAGGGGCCGAACACCGGGGAGCTGTTTTTT. The whole variable domain, filled in from reference TRBV5-1 and TRBJ2-2, reads KAGVTQTPRYLIKTRGQQVTLSCSPISGHRSVSWYQQTPGQGLQFLFEYFSETQRNKGNFPGRFSGRQFSNSRSEMNVSTLELGDSALYLCASSAGQGPNTGELFFGEGSRLTVL.

This clonotype was counted a few times. This chain connects TRBV12-3 or TRBV12-4 to TRBJ2-7; the match to TRBD2 covers 9 bases. The CDR3 spans 16 residues. J lost 6 bases, V lost 4 bases, and 13 bases had no gene match. The CDR3 sequence is CASSSPHEAGGGEQYF. DNA for the CDR3: TGTGCCAGCAGTTCGCCCCACGAAGCGGGAGGTGGCGAGCAGTACTTC.

The chain employs TRBV7-9 and TRBJ2-5, with D perhaps matching TRBD1 (6 bases). Between the trimmed V and J ends, which lost 4 bases and 2 bases, there was a span of 11 bases. This CDR3 spans 14 amino acids. Looked up from germline, CDR1 is SEHNR and CDR2 is FQNEAQ (reference sequence). As DNA, the CDR3 is TGTGCCAGCAGCTACCGGGACATGCAAGAGACCCAGTACTTC. Translation: CASSYRDMQETQYF.

This clonotype has a handful of counts. V gene TRBV5-1 combines with J gene TRBJ1-4; D is undetermined. Germline lookup yields CDR1 SGHRS and CDR2 YFSETQ. This CDR3 is built from 14 residues. V was cut by 4 bases and J by 7 bases, with 14 bases left in between. The CDR3: CASSPAQVPEKLFF. CDR3 sequence (DNA): TGCGCCAGCAGCCCGGCCCAGGTACCTGAAAAACTGTTTTTT. Complete variable domain (other parts from reference TRBV5-1 and TRBJ1-4): KAGVTQTPRYLIKTRGQQVTLSCSPISGHRSVSWYQQTPGQGLQFLFEYFSETQRNKGNFPGRFSGRQFSNSRSEMNVSTLELGDSALYLCASSPAQVPEKLFFGSGTQLSVL.

This clonotype was seen a few times. This chain connects TRBV6-1 to TRBJ2-1; 9 nucleotides agree with TRBD1. Germline assignment: CDR1 MNHNS and CDR2 SASEGT. The CDR3 covers 15 residues. V was clipped by 6 bases and J by 9 bases; unmatched bases: 12. The CDR3 sequence: CASSRRDRELREQFF. The DNA of the CDR3 is TGTGCCAGCAGCCGCCGGGACAGGGAATTACGTGAGCAGTTCTTC.

This clonotype was detected a few times. The chain links TRBV18 to TRBJ1-1; 9 nucleotides match TRBD1. CDR1 and CDR2 from the germline V gene are KGHSH and LQKENI. V was clipped by 1 base and J by 5 bases; unmatched bases: 8. This CDR3 has 16 amino acids. The CDR3 region is CASSPLNRGRGTEAFF. The CDR3 DNA reads TGTGCCAGCTCACCACTTAACAGGGGGCGCGGGACTGAAGCTTTCTTT. The whole variable domain, remainder taken from reference TRBV18 and TRBJ1-1, is NAGVMQNPRHLVRRRGQEARLRCSPMKGHSHVYWYRQLPEEGLKFMVYLQKENIIDESGMPKERFSAEFPKEGPSILRIQQVVRGDSAAYFCASSPLNRGRGTEAFFGQGTRLTVV.

This clonotype was seen at least ten times. The rearrangement joins TRBV20-1 to TRBJ1-5, with D maybe TRBD1 (6 bases). V dropped 5 bases and J dropped 0 bases, with 11 bases sitting between them. The germline V gene has CDR1 DFQATT and CDR2 SNEGSKA (reference sequence). The CDR3 runs to 14 residues. CDR3 coding DNA: TGCAGTGCTTACGGACAGAATAGCAATCAGCCCCAGCATTTT. Translation gives CSAYGQNSNQPQHF.

The chain links TRBV10-3 to TRBJ2-2; 10 bases are shared with TRBD1. The germline gives CDR1 ENHRY, CDR2 SYGVKD. V lost 5 bases, J lost 6 bases, and 3 bases stayed unmatched. The CDR3 spans 14 residues. The chain's CDR3 is CAISSGTGAGELFF. The DNA for the CDR3 is TGTGCCATCAGTTCCGGGACAGGGGCCGGGGAGCTGTTTTTT.

The V call is TRBV9, the J call TRBJ2-5, with 9 bases identical to TRBD2. V was pared by 4 bases and J by 4 bases, with 8 bases of the junction left unmatched. Germline CDR1 and CDR2: SGDLS and YYNGEE. This CDR3 region has 15 residues. CDR3 region: CASSPGTSSRETQYF. The CDR3 coding sequence is TGTGCCAGCAGCCCCGGGACTAGCTCTCGAGAGACCCAGTACTTC. Drawing the rest from reference TRBV9 and TRBJ2-5, the complete variable domain is DSGVTQTPKHLITATGQRVTLRCSPRSGDLSVYWYQQSLDQGLQFLIQYYNGEERAKGNILERFSAQQFPDLHSELNLSSLELGDSALYFCASSPGTSSRETQYFGPGTRLLVL.

The CDR3 sequence: CASSELGTGSNEQFF. The DNA of the CDR3 is TGTGCCAGCAGTGAGTTGGGGACAGGGAGCAATGAGCAGTTCTTC. V is TRBV2 and J is TRBJ2-1; 9 nucleotides match TRBD1. This CDR3 is 15 amino acids long. V trimming: 3 bases; J trimming: 6 bases; junction bases outside the gene matches: 6. The germline V gene encodes CDR1 SNHLY and CDR2 FYNNEI.

The table lists this clonotype with many counts. The CDR3 DNA follows: TGTGCCAGCAGTTTGAGGGGGGCGACGTCAGATACGCAGTATTTT. Protein: CASSLRGATSDTQYF. V usage is TRBV12-3 or TRBV12-4 and J usage is TRBJ2-3, with D possibly called TRBD1 or TRBD2 (6 bases each). There are 15 residues in the CDR3. V was shortened by 3 bases and J by 4 bases, with 14 bases between the two germline ends.